These 27 T cell receptor beta chains were all obtained from the same sample, sequenced in a study of OX40 agonist ivuxolimab in advanced cancers. TCRdb keeps only in-frame clones here, not all; method: immunoSEQ multiplex PCR. This sample has over 25,000 clones, with roughly 80% found just once. The sample was CD4+ or CD8+ T cells sorted from blood, taken in a trial of the OX40 agonist ivuxolimab. Every receptor here comes from an adult with an advanced solid tumor such as melanoma, head and neck, liver or kidney cancer.

In its sample, this clone was seen once. The chain combines TRBV5-4 with TRBJ2-7, with a weak D call TRBD1 (5 bases). The germline V and J ends were trimmed by 7 bases and 6 bases, with 17 bases remaining between them. The CDR3 contains 13 residues. Germline values: CDR1 SGHNT, CDR2 YYREEE (reference sequence). The CDR3: CASHRLGPGEQYF. DNA of the CDR3: TGTGCCAGCCACCGGTTGGGGCCTGGCGAGCAGTACTTC.

The genes are TRBV29-1 and TRBJ1-2; TRBD1 aligns across 8 bases. From germline, CDR1 is SQVTM and CDR2 ANQGSEA. With V trimmed by 2 bases and J by 10 bases, 15 bases remained unmatched. The CDR3 loop spans 15 amino acids. This CDR3 reads CSVENRRTGTMYYTF. The CDR3 bases are TGCAGCGTTGAAAACCGCAGGACAGGGACGATGTACTACACCTTC.

This CDR3 is CASSLDKGRGHEQYF. DNA of the CDR3: TGTGCCAGCAGCTTAGATAAGGGCAGGGGGCACGAGCAGTACTTC. This chain joins TRBV7-9 and TRBJ2-7; 8 positions match TRBD1. Germline-derived CDR1 and CDR2 are SEHNR and FQNEAQ (reference sequence). Unmatched junction bases numbered 7, after V lost 1 base and J lost 5 bases. This CDR3 is 15 amino acids long.

V gene TRBV5-6 combines with J gene TRBJ2-5, with a weak D call TRBD1 (6 bases). V lost 4 bases, J lost 5 bases, and 12 bases lay in between. The CDR3 extends over 13 amino acids. Germline assignment: CDR1 SGHDT and CDR2 YYEEEE. The CDR3 reads CASSPTGWETQYF. In DNA, the CDR3 is TGTGCCAGCAGCCCGACAGGCTGGGAGACCCAGTACTTC.

This clone showed up just once. The chain recombines TRBV28 with TRBJ2-7, with TRBD2 identical over 8 bases. Trimming cost V 8 bases and J 6 bases; bases outside gene matches: 15. This CDR3 is built from 15 residues. Germline V CDR1 and CDR2: MDHEN, SYDVKM. CDR3 loop: CASEGVGTRSVEQYF. The CDR3 DNA reads TGTGCCAGCGAGGGTGTCGGGACTAGATCGGTCGAGCAGTACTTC.

The chain carries TRBV2 and TRBJ2-1; D call uncertain. Trimming left V 2 bases short and J 7 bases short, with 15 bases between. The CDR3 consists of 15 residues. In germline, CDR1 is SNHLY, CDR2 FYNNEI. Here the CDR3 DNA reads TGTGCCAGCAGTGAAACGGAGAGCAAAATTAATGAGCAGTTCTTC. As protein: CASSETESKINEQFF.

The chain recombines TRBV27 with TRBJ1-1; D may be TRBD1 (6 bases). Germline V gene data show CDR1 as MNHEY and CDR2 as SMNVEV (reference sequence). Trimming took off 3 bases at V and 5 bases at J, with 13 bases between the two ends. CDR3 length: 14 amino acids. The CDR3 coding sequence is TGTGCCAGCAGTTTGGGGGGCGCAAGGACTGAAGCTTTCTTT. This codes for CASSLGGARTEAFF.

The rearrangement joins TRBV9 to TRBJ2-1; D may be TRBD1 (6 bases). Per germline, CDR1 SGDLS and CDR2 YYNGEE. This CDR3 contains 13 residues. Trimming took off 4 bases at V and 4 bases at J, with 9 bases between the two ends. CDR3 in amino acids: CASSLQGYNEQFF. CDR3 bases: TGTGCCAGCAGCCTACAGGGATACAATGAGCAGTTCTTC.

J is TRBJ2-1 and V is TRBV6-6; D uncertain. The CDR3 runs to 13 residues. Germline lookup yields CDR1 MNHNY and CDR2 SVGAGI (reference sequence). Trimming left V 6 bases short and J 1 base short, with 7 bases between. The CDR3 region is CASSGQSYNEQFF. CDR3 sequence (DNA): TGTGCCAGCAGCGGTCAGTCCTACAATGAGCAGTTCTTC.

The chain carries TRBV28 and TRBJ1-1; D might be TRBD1 (6 bases). The germline V gene has CDR1 MDHEN and CDR2 SYDVKM. The CDR3 totals 14 residues. The ends were cut back, 1 base at V and 4 bases at J, with 10 bases in the middle. The DNA for the CDR3 is TGTGCCAGCAGTTTATACAGGGTAGGCACTGAAGCTTTCTTT. Its protein is CASSLYRVGTEAFF.

The chain couples TRBV30 to TRBJ1-3; D unclear. The CDR3 sequence is 11 residues long. The V and J ends lost 5 bases and 0 bases respectively, with 2 bases between them. From germline, CDR1 is GTSNPN and CDR2 SVGIG (reference sequence). CDR3 nucleotide sequence: TGTGCCTGGCGCTCTGGAAACACCATATATTTT. As protein: CAWRSGNTIYF.

The CDR3 reads CASSEVQGRENQPQHF. The CDR3 DNA sequence: TGTGCCAGCAGTGAAGTGCAGGGGCGGGAAAATCAGCCCCAGCATTTT. The chain is built from TRBV6-1 and TRBJ1-5; the D gene is possibly TRBD1 (6 bases). In germline, CDR1 is MNHNS, CDR2 SASEGT. This CDR3 spans 16 amino acids. Trimming removed 1 base at V and 4 bases at J, with 14 bases between.

The J gene is TRBJ1-1, the V gene TRBV28; D may be TRBD1 (6 bases). The CDR3 contains 14 residues. Trimming removed 6 bases at V and 8 bases at J, with 19 bases between. Germline V gene data show CDR1 as MDHEN and CDR2 as SYDVKM. The CDR3 DNA sequence: TGTGCCAGCAGCCCTGAACGACAGGTCCCCGAAGCTTTCTTT. Amino acids: CASSPERQVPEAFF.

This clone was seen only a few times. J is TRBJ2-1 and V is TRBV2; D is possibly TRBD1 (6 bases). The germline V gene has CDR1 SNHLY and CDR2 FYNNEI. The CDR3 is 16 residues long. V gave up 5 bases and J gave up 1 base, with 15 bases separating them. CDR3: CASSQNRAGSYNEQFF. The CDR3 DNA reads TGTGCCAGCAGTCAGAACAGGGCAGGGTCCTACAATGAGCAGTTCTTC.

This chain connects TRBV27 to TRBJ2-2; possible D gene TRBD2, 6 bases. The CDR3 spans 14 residues. The germline gives CDR1 MNHEY, CDR2 SMNVEV (reference sequence). V was shortened by 5 bases and J by 5 bases, with 12 bases between the two germline ends. CDR3 amino acids: CASSLVGGTGELFF. The CDR3 coding sequence is TGTGCCAGCAGTCTCGTCGGGGGTACCGGGGAGCTGTTTTTT.

The sample holds one count of this clone. V is TRBV7-3 and J is TRBJ1-1; D not resolved. The germline gives CDR1 SGHTA, CDR2 FQGTGA. V was trimmed by 5 bases and J by 0 bases, leaving 7 bases between them. The CDR3 is 13 residues long. CDR3 nucleotides: TGTGCCAGCAGCCTTTACATGAACACTGAAGCTTTCTTT. Its translation: CASSLYMNTEAFF.

CDR3 coding DNA: TGTGCCAGCAGTCATGGGGGGGGCGGTCGGACTGAAGCTTTCTTT. Translated, it gives CASSHGGGGRTEAFF. J is TRBJ1-1 and V is TRBV27, with D maybe TRBD1 (6 bases). The CDR3 extends over 15 amino acids. Germline V CDR1 and CDR2: MNHEY, SMNVEV (reference sequence). Trimming cost V 5 bases and J 5 bases, with 18 bases left between them.

J is TRBJ1-5 and V is TRBV18; D is unclear. V lost 1 base, J lost 1 base, and 26 bases lay in between. The V gene's germline CDR1 is KGHSH and CDR2 LQKENI. CDR3 length: 21 residues. The CDR3 DNA follows: TGTGCCAGCTCACCACTTTGGTCTCCCCCCCTTCAAACCCAAAGCAATCAGCCCCAGCATTTT. Translated: CASSPLWSPPLQTQSNQPQHF.

The rearrangement uses TRBV19 and TRBJ2-1, with 12 bases lining up with TRBD2. The length of the CDR3 is 15 residues. The germline V gene has CDR1 LNHDA and CDR2 SQIVND (reference sequence). V lost 3 bases to trimming and J lost 10 bases; unmatched junction nucleotides: 7. The CDR3 coding sequence is TGTGCCAGTAGTATCCTAGCGGGGGGGCCTAGAGAGCAGTTCTTC. This codes for CASSILAGGPREQFF.

This clone appeared a single time. V is TRBV4-1 and J is TRBJ2-6; TRBD1 matches at 9 bases. From germline, CDR1 is MGHRA and CDR2 YSYEKL. V dropped 2 bases and J dropped 0; count of bases not matched to a gene: 11. The CDR3 totals 20 residues. The CDR3 region has the DNA TGCGCCAGCAGCCAACCCCTGACAGGGGGGTTCATCTCTGGGGCCAACGTCCTGACTTTC. This codes for CASSQPLTGGFISGANVLTF.

This clone was counted once. This chain connects TRBV4-2 to TRBJ2-3; TRBD2 matches 10 bases. V lost 6 bases, J lost 4 bases, and 7 bases stayed unmatched. The CDR3 extends over 15 amino acids. From germline, CDR1 is LGHNA and CDR2 YNFKEQ. The CDR3 sequence: CASRGGAGGPDTQYF. As DNA, the CDR3 is TGTGCCAGCAGGGGGGGAGCGGGAGGGCCAGATACGCAGTATTTT.

V usage is TRBV5-1 and J usage is TRBJ2-1; 11 positions agree with TRBD2. There are 16 residues in the CDR3. With V trimmed by 0 bases and J by 5 bases, 4 bases remained unmatched. From germline, CDR1 is SGHRS and CDR2 YFSETQ. The CDR3 nucleotides read TGCGCCAGCAGCTTGGAGGGGACTAGCGGTAACAATGAGCAGTTCTTC. It specifies CASSLEGTSGNNEQFF. Looking up the rest from reference TRBV5-1 and TRBJ2-1 gives the full variable domain: KAGVTQTPRYLIKTRGQQVTLSCSPISGHRSVSWYQQTPGQGLQFLFEYFSETQRNKGNFPGRFSGRQFSNSRSEMNVSTLELGDSALYLCASSLEGTSGNNEQFFGPGTRLTVL.

CDR3 bases: TGTGCCAGCAGTTCGATCCCAGGGGTCGAGCAGTACTTC. It codes for CASSSIPGVEQYF. This sequence joins TRBV6-5 and TRBJ2-7, with a possible D match to TRBD1 (6 bases). The germline V and J ends were trimmed by 4 bases and 6 bases, with 13 bases remaining between them. The CDR3 covers 13 residues. From germline, CDR1 is MNHEY and CDR2 SVGAGI.

The V and J genes are TRBV7-9 and TRBJ1-4; D unclear. The CDR3 spans 12 residues. Germline-derived CDR1 and CDR2 are SEHNR and FQNEAQ (reference sequence). The V end was cut by 2 bases, the J end by 8 bases, with 6 bases between. CDR3 sequence (DNA): TGTGCCAGCAGCTTATCGACAGAAAAACTGTTTTTT. It specifies CASSLSTEKLFF.

This clone is a singleton in its sample. This chain connects TRBV28 to TRBJ1-5, with D unresolved. Per germline, CDR1 MDHEN and CDR2 SYDVKM. The CDR3 has 13 amino acids. The germline V and J ends were trimmed by 2 bases and 9 bases, with 11 bases remaining between them. This chain's CDR3 is CASSLESPRPQHF. CDR3 nucleotide sequence: TGTGCCAGCAGTTTAGAGAGTCCTCGGCCCCAGCATTTT.

V usage is TRBV6-6 and J usage is TRBJ1-4; D is unclear. CDR3 size: 13 residues. Germline V gene lookup returns CDR1 MNHNY and CDR2 SVGAGI (reference sequence). V was cut by 3 bases and J by 8 bases, with 10 bases left in between. The CDR3 DNA reads TGTGCCAGCAGTTATAGGGTAAAGGAAAAACTGTTTTTT. Its protein product is CASSYRVKEKLFF.

This clone appeared once. In nucleotides, the CDR3 is TGTGCCACCGTATCAGCACTCCTCTATGGCTACACCTTC. Its protein is CATVSALLYGYTF. The chain links TRBV14 to TRBJ1-2; D not certain. The CDR3 loop spans 13 amino acids. Germline assignment: CDR1 SGHDN and CDR2 FVKESK. Trimming cost V 10 bases and J 4 bases, with 16 bases left between them.